Listed below are T cell receptor beta chains from one sample, sequenced in a study of shared clonotypes between healthy human individuals. Profiling relied on immunoSEQ multiplex PCR, and the TCRdb table lists in-frame clones only, not all of them. Among about 2.1 million clones listed, roughly 93% were seen once. Sequenced sample: naive CD8+ T cells from PBMCs. These TCRs come from a man between 18 and 29 years old in good health. Some clones in this sample may be carry-over from other donors' samples. CDR3s include the opening cysteine and the closing phenylalanine or tryptophan. Fields, in order: CDR3 DNA, CDR3 protein, V gene, D gene, clone size, J gene. A D gene is named only where the DNA matches it firmly. The listing skips clone size in some rows; elsewhere it reads once, few, many or a size class.

CDR3 DNA: TGCGCCAGCAGTGAGTTCGTCTGGTCCAACTATGGCTACACCTTC
CDR3 protein: CASSEFVWSNYGYTF
V gene: TRBV10-2
D gene: -
clone size: -
J gene: TRBJ1-2

CDR3 DNA: TGTGCCAGTGGGGACAGACCTACCTACGAGCAGTACTTC
CDR3 protein: CASGDRPTYEQYF
V gene: TRBV19
D gene: TRBD1
clone size: -
J gene: TRBJ2-7

CDR3 DNA: TGTGCCAGCAGTTCCGACAGGGTAAATCAGCCCCAGCATTTT
CDR3 protein: CASSSDRVNQPQHF
V gene: TRBV6-5
D gene: TRBD1
clone size: once
J gene: TRBJ1-5

CDR3 DNA: TGTGCCAGCAGCGTAGTAGCGCAAGGGCGCGGAGATACGCAGTATTTT
CDR3 protein: CASSVVAQGRGDTQYF
V gene: TRBV9
D gene: -
clone size: -
J gene: TRBJ2-3

CDR3 DNA: TGTGCCAGCAGCTTCCGGGACAGGGGTCATAGCAATCAGCCCCAGCATTTT
CDR3 protein: CASSFRDRGHSNQPQHF
V gene: TRBV7-2
D gene: TRBD1
clone size: -
J gene: TRBJ1-5

CDR3 DNA: TGTGCCTGGAGAGAAGGCGGAGGGGCAGATACGCAGTATTTT
CDR3 protein: CAWREGGGADTQYF
V gene: TRBV30
D gene: -
clone size: once
J gene: TRBJ2-3

CDR3 DNA: TGTGCCAGCAGCCTCGAATTAGGCCACCCTGGCTATGGCTACACCTTC
CDR3 protein: CASSLELGHPGYGYTF
V gene: TRBV9
D gene: -
clone size: -
J gene: TRBJ1-2

CDR3 DNA: TGTGCCAGCAGCCTTCTCTCGGGAGGGGAGAACACTGAAGCTTTCTTT
CDR3 protein: CASSLLSGGENTEAFF
V gene: TRBV4-2
D gene: -
clone size: -
J gene: TRBJ1-1

CDR3 DNA: TGTGCCAGCAGCTGGACGGCCATATATGGCTACACCTTC
CDR3 protein: CASSWTAIYGYTF
V gene: TRBV6-1
D gene: -
clone size: -
J gene: TRBJ1-2

CDR3 DNA: TGTGCCAGCAGCTTAGGTTCAGGGGGGAATCAGCCCCAGCATTTT
CDR3 protein: CASSLGSGGNQPQHF
V gene: TRBV7-9
D gene: TRBD1
clone size: few
J gene: TRBJ1-5

CDR3 DNA: TGTGCCAGCAGCGGGGGGACTGCCGACGAGCAGTACTTC
CDR3 protein: CASSGGTADEQYF
V gene: TRBV5-5
D gene: -
clone size: -
J gene: TRBJ2-7

CDR3 DNA: TGTGCCAGCAGTTACTCGGCTAGCGGTTACAATGAGCAGTTCTTC
CDR3 protein: CASSYSASGYNEQFF
V gene: TRBV6-5
D gene: TRBD2
clone size: -
J gene: TRBJ2-1

CDR3 DNA: TGCAGCGTGGGACCACTGGCAGAAGCTAACTATGGCTACACCTTC
CDR3 protein: CSVGPLAEANYGYTF
V gene: TRBV29-1
D gene: -
clone size: once
J gene: TRBJ1-2

CDR3 DNA: TGTGCCAGCAGCTTAGTGCGGGGGATCTACAATGAGCAGTTCTTC
CDR3 protein: CASSLVRGIYNEQFF
V gene: TRBV7-2
D gene: TRBD2
clone size: -
J gene: TRBJ2-1

CDR3 DNA: TGTGCCAGCACCGTGGGGACGGACGATTACGAGCAGTACTTC
CDR3 protein: CASTVGTDDYEQYF
V gene: TRBV28
D gene: -
clone size: -
J gene: TRBJ2-7

CDR3 DNA: TGTGCCAGCACCCCTAGCGGGCTTGGAAATGAGCAGTTCTTC
CDR3 protein: CASTPSGLGNEQFF
V gene: TRBV28
D gene: TRBD2
clone size: -
J gene: TRBJ2-1